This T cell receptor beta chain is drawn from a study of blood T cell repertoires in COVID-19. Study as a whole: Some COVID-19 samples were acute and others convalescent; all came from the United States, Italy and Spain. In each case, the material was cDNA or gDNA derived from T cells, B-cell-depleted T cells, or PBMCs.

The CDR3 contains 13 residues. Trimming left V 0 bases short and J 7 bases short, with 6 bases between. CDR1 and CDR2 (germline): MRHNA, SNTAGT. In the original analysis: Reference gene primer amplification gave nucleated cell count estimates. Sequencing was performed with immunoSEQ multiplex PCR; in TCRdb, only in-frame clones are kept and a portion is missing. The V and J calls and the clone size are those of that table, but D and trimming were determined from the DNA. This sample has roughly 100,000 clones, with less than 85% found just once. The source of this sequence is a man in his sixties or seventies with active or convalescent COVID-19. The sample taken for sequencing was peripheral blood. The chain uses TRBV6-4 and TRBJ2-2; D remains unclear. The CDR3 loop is CASSDSSVGELFF. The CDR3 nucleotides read TGTGCCAGCAGTGACTCGTCGGTCGGGGAGCTGTTTTTT.